Below, 27 T cell receptor beta chains from the same sample are listed, as sequenced in a study of T cell changes during pregnancy in multiple sclerosis. Sequencing was performed with immunoSEQ multiplex PCR; in TCRdb, only in-frame clones are kept and a portion is missing. The sample records roughly 90,000 clones, more than 85% being singletons. The source material was peripheral blood, sampled before pregnancy. The receptors were sampled from a female donor with multiple sclerosis, enrolled in a pregnancy study.

The CDR3 DNA reads TGTGCCAGCAGCGTAGGTTGGACAGATGAAGCTTTCTTT. Protein: CASSVGWTDEAFF. The chain combines TRBV9 with TRBJ1-1; a possible D gene is TRBD1 (6 bases). Germline V CDR1 and CDR2: SGDLS, YYNGEE. Deletions cut 0 bases from V and 7 bases from J, with 10 bases between. The CDR3 extends over 13 amino acids.

The chain uses TRBV9 and TRBJ2-2; 8 bases match TRBD1. V was clipped by 4 bases and J by 0 bases; unmatched bases: 5. Per the germline V gene, CDR1 is SGDLS and CDR2 is YYNGEE. The CDR3 has 16 amino acids. The CDR3 sequence: CASSTDRGTNTGELFF. CDR3 in DNA: TGTGCCAGCAGCACCGACAGGGGAACGAACACCGGGGAGCTGTTTTTT.

This sequence joins TRBV7-2 and TRBJ2-2; weak D call: TRBD2 (6 bases). V was trimmed by 3 bases and J by 3 bases, leaving 11 bases between them. Germline CDR1 is SGHTA and CDR2 is FQGNSA. This CDR3 comprises 15 residues. The CDR3 sequence: CASSLNWGDTGELFF. CDR3 DNA sequence: TGTGCCAGCAGCTTGAATTGGGGGGACACCGGGGAGCTGTTTTTT.

The chain links TRBV11-2 to TRBJ2-2, with 9 bases fitting TRBD1. The CDR3 extends over 15 amino acids. The V gene end was trimmed by 5 bases and the J gene end by 3 bases; junction bases not matched to a gene: 4. The V gene's germline CDR1 is SGHAT and CDR2 FQNNGV. CDR3 sequence reads: CASSQQGADTGELFF. DNA for the CDR3: TGTGCCAGCAGCCAACAGGGGGCGGACACCGGGGAGCTGTTTTTT. Drawing the rest from reference TRBV11-2 and TRBJ2-2, the complete variable domain is EAGVAQSPRYKIIEKRQSVAFWCNPISGHATLYWYQQILGQGPKLLIQFQNNGVVDDSQLPKDRFSAERLKGVDSTLKIQPAKLEDSAVYLCASSQQGADTGELFFGEGSRLTVL.

The rearrangement uses TRBV6-4 and TRBJ1-2, with TRBD1 identical over 9 bases. Germline loops: CDR1 MRHNA, CDR2 SNTAGT. Trimming at V came to 2 bases and at J to 2 bases, leaving 6 bases not matched to a gene. The CDR3 totals 16 residues. The CDR3 is CASSDPADRGNYGYTF. The DNA of the CDR3 is TGTGCCAGCAGTGACCCAGCAGACAGGGGGAACTATGGCTACACCTTC.

The chain uses TRBV7-2 and TRBJ2-1; TRBD2 might be the D (6 bases). Germline V gene sequence: CDR1 SGHTA, CDR2 FQGNSA. The length of the CDR3 is 14 residues. Trimming removed 4 bases from V and 10 bases from J, with 17 bases in between. CDR3 DNA: TGTGCCAGCAGCTCCATGGGGACTTTACGGGAGCAGTTCTTC. This gives the protein CASSSMGTLREQFF.

Here the CDR3 DNA reads TGTGCCAGCAGTTTAGGTCAGGCCTATAATTCACCCCTCCACTTT. This codes for CASSLGQAYNSPLHF. The rearrangement uses TRBV27 and TRBJ1-6; D gene unclear. The germline V gene has CDR1 MNHEY and CDR2 SMNVEV (reference sequence). The length of the CDR3 is 15 residues. V was trimmed by 2 bases and J by 2 bases, leaving 7 bases between them.

The chain combines TRBV5-5 with TRBJ1-4; D unresolved. The V gene lost 0 bases and the J gene lost 4 bases, with 10 bases spanning the gap. CDR1 and CDR2 (germline): SGHKS, YYEKEE (reference sequence). The CDR3 spans 15 residues. Written as DNA, the CDR3 is TGTGCCAGCAGCTTGGAGGCAGGCCTTAATGAAAAACTGTTTTTT. Protein sequence: CASSLEAGLNEKLFF.

The chain carries TRBV7-8 and TRBJ2-1; TRBD2 might be the D (6 bases). The CDR3 totals 15 residues. Germline values: CDR1 SGHVS, CDR2 FQNEAQ. Trimming removed 2 bases from V and 0 bases from J, with 8 bases in between. The DNA for the CDR3 is TGTGCCAGCAGCTTAATCGGGAGCTCCTACAATGAGCAGTTCTTC. Amino acid sequence: CASSLIGSSYNEQFF.

The rearrangement links TRBV4-1 to TRBJ2-1; D is possibly TRBD1 (6 bases). Germline CDR1 is MGHRA and CDR2 is YSYEKL. V lost 4 bases, J lost 1 base, and 8 bases lay in between. The CDR3 has 14 amino acids. The CDR3 DNA follows: TGCGCCAGCAGCCCAGGGGAGTCCTACAATGAGCAGTTCTTC. It yields the protein CASSPGESYNEQFF.

The J gene is TRBJ1-1, the V gene TRBV4-3; 8 nucleotides agree with TRBD1. The germline V gene encodes CDR1 LGHNA and CDR2 YSLEER. After removal of 3 bases from V and 7 bases from J, the junction contained 10 bases not matched to a gene. The CDR3 is 15 residues long. The CDR3 region is CASSQVPGQVIEAFF. The DNA of the CDR3 is TGCGCCAGCAGCCAGGTTCCGGGACAGGTAATTGAAGCTTTCTTT.

The CDR3 DNA follows: TGTGCCAGCAGTTTGCTGGGACAGGGGACCTACGAGCAGTACTTC. This sequence encodes CASSLLGQGTYEQYF. The chain joins TRBV27 to TRBJ2-7, with 10 nucleotides matching TRBD1. The V gene end was trimmed by 3 bases and the J gene end by 2 bases; junction bases not matched to a gene: 4. This CDR3 is built from 15 residues. CDR1 and CDR2 (germline): MNHEY, SMNVEV (reference sequence).

This chain uses TRBV28 with TRBJ2-7; 10 bases match TRBD2. The CDR3 is made up of 17 amino acids. V gave up 3 bases and J gave up 0 bases; unmatched junction bases: 8. The germline CDR1 and CDR2 sequences are MDHEN and SYDVKM. The CDR3: CASSFSISGRSSYEQYF. For the CDR3, the DNA is TGTGCCAGCAGTTTCTCTATTAGCGGGAGGAGCTCCTACGAGCAGTACTTC.

V usage is TRBV6-5 and J usage is TRBJ1-3; D not resolved. The CDR3 consists of 16 residues. Germline V gives CDR1 MNHEY, CDR2 SVGAGI. With 4 bases removed from V and 0 bases from J, the gap between germline ends came to 13 bases. Here the CDR3 reads CASSSGQRSSGNTIYF. The CDR3 DNA is TGTGCCAGCAGTTCGGGTCAACGGAGCTCTGGAAACACCATATATTTT.

This clone was picked up one time. The chain carries TRBV2 and TRBJ1-4; 9 bases agree with TRBD1. The CDR3 is 15 residues long. Germline V CDR1 and CDR2: SNHLY, FYNNEI. Unmatched junction bases numbered 8, after V lost 7 bases and J lost 5 bases. CDR3 sequence (DNA): TGTGCCAGCATGTATTGGGACAGGGACAATGAAAAACTGTTTTTT. Amino acid sequence: CASMYWDRDNEKLFF.

The chain is built from TRBV30 and TRBJ2-5; tentative D call: TRBD2 (5 bases). The germline CDR1 and CDR2 sequences are GTSNPN and SVGIG (reference sequence). There are 12 residues in the CDR3. The V end was cut by 4 bases, the J end by 4 bases, with 10 bases between. CDR3 DNA sequence: TGTGCCTGGAACCGACGGGGAGAGACCCAGTACTTC. As protein: CAWNRRGETQYF.

The rearrangement joins TRBV5-1 to TRBJ2-7, with a weak D call TRBD1 (5 bases). This CDR3 has 14 residues. V was clipped by 4 bases and J by 6 bases, with 17 bases between them. The germline V gene has CDR1 SGHRS and CDR2 YFSETQ. The CDR3 DNA sequence: TGCGCCAGCAGCCCAGGACACCCGCCGTCCGAGCAGTACTTC. It yields the protein CASSPGHPPSEQYF.

V and J are TRBV28 and TRBJ1-1, with D perhaps matching TRBD1 (6 bases). Germline lookup yields CDR1 MDHEN and CDR2 SYDVKM. The CDR3 consists of 17 residues. Trimming cost V 4 bases and J 0 bases, with 18 bases left between them. The CDR3 bases are TGTGCCAGCAGTTGGGACGGGACACTGTTCATGAACACTGAAGCTTTCTTT. Its protein product is CASSWDGTLFMNTEAFF.

The gene calls are TRBV7-9 and TRBJ2-7; maybe TRBD1 (5 bases). The CDR3 loop spans 14 amino acids. CDR1 is SEHNR, CDR2 FQNEAQ, per germline (reference sequence). Trimming took off 4 bases at V and 0 bases at J, with 10 bases between the two ends. The CDR3 loop is CASSSTDNSYEQYF. The CDR3, as DNA: TGTGCCAGCAGCTCTACGGACAACTCCTACGAGCAGTACTTC.

J is TRBJ1-5 and V is TRBV11-2; weak D call: TRBD1 (6 bases). The CDR3 runs 13 residues. Trimming cost V 5 bases and J 6 bases, with 11 bases left between them. Germline CDR1 SGHAT, CDR2 FQNNGV. This chain's CDR3 is CASSANRAQPQHF. Here the CDR3 DNA reads TGTGCCAGCAGCGCCAACAGGGCTCAGCCCCAGCATTTT.

The rearrangement uses TRBV27 and TRBJ2-4; D possibly corresponds to TRBD2 (6 bases). The CDR3 covers 14 residues. The V end lost 8 bases, the J end lost 0 bases, and 11 bases lay between the germline ends. Germline V gene sequence: CDR1 MNHEY, CDR2 SMNVEV (reference sequence). CDR3 residues: CASALGGAKNIQYF. DNA of the CDR3: TGTGCCAGCGCTCTGGGGGGAGCCAAAAACATTCAGTACTTC.

The chain links TRBV18 to TRBJ1-1; TRBD1 aligns across 7 bases. This CDR3 comprises 16 residues. J lost 0 bases, V lost 3 bases, and 7 bases had no gene match. Germline assignment: CDR1 KGHSH and CDR2 LQKENI. DNA for the CDR3: TGTGCCAGCTCACCCACCCGGGACAGCATGAACACTGAAGCTTTCTTT. Translation: CASSPTRDSMNTEAFF.

The chain has TRBV9 and TRBJ2-1, with 9 bases matching TRBD1. Germline values: CDR1 SGDLS, CDR2 YYNGEE. V gave up 1 base and J gave up 3 bases; unmatched junction bases: 5. The CDR3 spans 16 residues. The CDR3 DNA sequence: TGTGCCAGCAGCGTAACCCCGGGACAGGGCTACAATGAGCAGTTCTTC. This sequence encodes CASSVTPGQGYNEQFF.

The chain employs TRBV19 and TRBJ1-1; the D gene is possibly TRBD1 (6 bases). The length of the CDR3 is 14 residues. The V end was cut by 5 bases, the J end by 4 bases, with 14 bases between. Germline-derived CDR1 and CDR2 are LNHDA and SQIVND (reference sequence). The CDR3 DNA follows: TGTGCCAGTAGTGGGAACAGGGTCTTCACTGAAGCTTTCTTT. Protein: CASSGNRVFTEAFF.

The J gene is TRBJ2-6, the V gene TRBV30; TRBD2 might be the D (6 bases). CDR3 length: 14 amino acids. Between the trimmed V and J ends, which lost 3 bases and 2 bases, there was a span of 8 bases. CDR1 and CDR2 from the germline V gene are GTSNPN and SVGIG (reference sequence). CDR3 sequence (DNA): TGTGCCTGGAGGGGGGGTCCTGGGGCCAACGTCCTGACTTTC. It specifies CAWRGGPGANVLTF.

This rearrangement joins TRBV30 to TRBJ2-3; perhaps TRBD1 as D (6 bases). In germline, CDR1 is GTSNPN, CDR2 SVGIG (reference sequence). V gave up 2 bases and J gave up 3 bases, with 15 bases separating them. The CDR3 totals 15 residues. CDR3 in amino acids: CAWSPNRVRTDTQYF. Written as DNA, the CDR3 is TGTGCCTGGAGTCCAAACAGGGTCCGGACAGATACGCAGTATTTT.

The chain links TRBV5-4 to TRBJ1-4, with TRBD1 as a possible D gene (5 bases). The germline V and J ends were trimmed by 4 bases and 8 bases, with 15 bases remaining between them. The CDR3 contains 14 residues. Germline V gene lookup returns CDR1 SGHNT and CDR2 YYREEE (reference sequence). This chain's CDR3 is CASSRWGGREKLFF. For the CDR3, the DNA is TGTGCCAGCAGCCGGTGGGGGGGACGGGAAAAACTGTTTTTT.